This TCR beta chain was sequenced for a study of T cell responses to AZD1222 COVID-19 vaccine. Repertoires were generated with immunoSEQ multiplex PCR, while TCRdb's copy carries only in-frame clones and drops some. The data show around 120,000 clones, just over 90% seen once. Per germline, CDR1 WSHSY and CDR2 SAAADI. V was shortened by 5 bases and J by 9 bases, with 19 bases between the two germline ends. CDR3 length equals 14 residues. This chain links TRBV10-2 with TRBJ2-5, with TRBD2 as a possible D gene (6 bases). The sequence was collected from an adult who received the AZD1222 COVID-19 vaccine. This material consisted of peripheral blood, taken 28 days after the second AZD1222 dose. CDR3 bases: TGCGCCAGCAGTAGACAGTCCGCGGGGTCGGCCCAGTACTTC. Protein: CASSRQSAGSAQYF.